Below, 32 T cell receptor beta chains from the same sample are listed, as sequenced in a study of cytomegalovirus exposure and HLA in healthy donors. Amplification used 60 Vbeta primers and 13 Jbeta primers. Generated by immunoSEQ multiplex PCR, the TCRdb table keeps only in-frame clones and is missing some. The sample has about 140,000 clones; over 70% are singletons. The sample comprised PBMCs. These receptor sequences come from a man between 25 and 39 years old in good health and CMV-seronegative.

The gene calls are TRBV27 and TRBJ1-5; 9 bases fit TRBD1. The J segment lost 2 bases and the V segment lost 4 bases, leaving 6 bases of the junction unmatched. Germline CDR1 and CDR2: MNHEY and SMNVEV (reference sequence). There are 16 residues in the CDR3. This chain's CDR3 is CASSSGQGGGNQPQHF. The CDR3, as DNA: TGTGCCAGCAGTTCGGGACAGGGTGGTGGCAATCAGCCCCAGCATTTT.

The chain employs TRBV10-3 and TRBJ2-2, with TRBD2 as a possible D gene (6 bases). Germline V gene lookup returns CDR1 ENHRY and CDR2 SYGVKD. The CDR3 is 16 amino acids. The V gene lost 9 bases and the J gene lost 2 bases, with 19 bases spanning the gap. The CDR3 bases are TGTGCCATTAGTAGTTCCGGGACTGCCAACACCGGGGAGCTGTTTTTT. It is translated as CAISSSGTANTGELFF.

This sequence joins TRBV28 and TRBJ2-7; D is unclear. The germline V gene has CDR1 MDHEN and CDR2 SYDVKM. V lost 4 bases to trimming and J lost 2 bases, with 12 bases between them. The CDR3 totals 14 residues. For the CDR3, the DNA is TGTGCCAGCAGTTACACGTTACAAGCCTACGAGCAGTACTTC. This codes for CASSYTLQAYEQYF.

The chain is built from TRBV6-5 and TRBJ2-5; D is perhaps TRBD2 (5 bases). Germline-derived CDR1 and CDR2 are MNHEY and SVGAGI. The V gene lost 2 bases and the J gene lost 1 base, with 11 bases spanning the gap. This CDR3 region has 15 residues. As DNA, the CDR3 is TGTGCCAGCAGTTACATGGCTAGCAGCCAAGAGACCCAGTACTTC. This encodes CASSYMASSQETQYF.

This clone was counted a single time. V gene TRBV9 combines with J gene TRBJ2-7, with 16 bases aligning to TRBD2. This CDR3 has 20 amino acids. Losses at the gene ends were 3 bases for V and 0 bases for J; bases not matched to a gene: 12. CDR1 SGDLS and CDR2 YYNGEE come from the germline V gene. CDR3 in amino acids: CASSGGPGTSGRAGSYEQYF. As DNA, the CDR3 is TGTGCCAGCAGCGGGGGCCCCGGGACTAGCGGGAGGGCCGGCTCCTACGAGCAGTACTTC.

The rearrangement joins TRBV30 to TRBJ1-6, with D possibly TRBD1 on 5 matching bases. V lost 4 bases to trimming and J lost 8 bases, with 15 bases between them. Germline V gene lookup returns CDR1 GTSNPN and CDR2 SVGIG (reference sequence). CDR3 size: 14 residues. DNA for the CDR3: TGTGCCTGGACCAGGGTCACCTTCGATTCACCCCTCCACTTT. Translation gives CAWTRVTFDSPLHF.

The J gene is TRBJ1-1, the V gene TRBV14, with a weak D call TRBD1 (5 bases). This CDR3 is built from 17 residues. V was trimmed by 4 bases and J by 1 base, leaving 19 bases between them. CDR1 and CDR2 from the germline V gene are SGHDN and FVKESK. Here the CDR3 DNA reads TGTGCCAGCAGCCCCCAACAGGTGGGGTGGAAGAACACTGAAGCTTTCTTT. Translation: CASSPQQVGWKNTEAFF.

The chain's CDR3 is CASRREGGSETQYF. The CDR3 DNA sequence: TGTGCCAGCAGGCGGGAGGGCGGTTCGGAGACCCAGTACTTC. This chain links TRBV2 with TRBJ2-5, with 9 bases matching TRBD2. CDR3 size: 14 residues. Germline-derived CDR1 and CDR2 are SNHLY and FYNNEI. Unmatched junction bases numbered 7, after V lost 6 bases and J lost 5 bases.

The rearrangement uses TRBV5-1 and TRBJ1-3; maybe TRBD1 (6 bases). This CDR3 has 13 amino acids. Germline-derived CDR1 and CDR2 are SGHRS and YFSETQ. V was clipped by 2 bases and J by 4 bases, with 7 bases between them. This CDR3 is CASSFDRGNTIYF. The CDR3 nucleotides are TGCGCCAGCAGCTTCGACAGGGGAAACACCATATATTTT.

The chain recombines TRBV11-2 with TRBJ2-1; tentatively, D is TRBD1 or TRBD2 (6 bases each). Looked up from germline, CDR1 is SGHAT and CDR2 is FQNNGV. This CDR3 contains 16 residues. The germline V and J ends were trimmed by 5 bases and 0 bases, with 14 bases remaining between them. This CDR3 is CASSLGGGSSYNEQFF. The CDR3 nucleotides read TGTGCCAGCAGCCTAGGAGGGGGAAGCTCCTACAATGAGCAGTTCTTC.

This chain joins TRBV19 and TRBJ2-6, with 9 bases that match TRBD1. Per germline, CDR1 LNHDA and CDR2 SQIVND (reference sequence). The CDR3 runs 16 residues. The CDR3 region is CPGGMGQGPGANVLTF. The CDR3 DNA follows: TGTCCGGGAGGAATGGGACAGGGACCCGGGGCCAACGTCCTGACTTTC.

This clone was observed a single time. The J gene is TRBJ1-5, the V gene TRBV28, with TRBD1 matching over 9 bases. The CDR3 is 16 amino acids. The germline gives CDR1 MDHEN, CDR2 SYDVKM. The V and J ends lost 5 bases and 5 bases, in that order; junction bases with no gene match: 10. The CDR3 reads CASSPGQGSVDQPQHF. The CDR3 DNA follows: TGTGCCAGCAGTCCGGGACAGGGAAGTGTGGATCAGCCCCAGCATTTT.

The chain carries TRBV7-9 and TRBJ1-2; D call uncertain. CDR3 length: 12 residues. V lost 7 bases to trimming and J lost 7 bases, with 13 bases between them. Germline CDR1 reads SEHNR; CDR2 reads FQNEAQ (reference sequence). CDR3 bases: TGTGCCAGCACCAGAGACTCTAGTGGCTACACCTTC. It translates to CASTRDSSGYTF.

The chain couples TRBV6-5 to TRBJ2-7, with 7 positions matching TRBD1. The germline gives CDR1 MNHEY, CDR2 SVGAGI. CDR3 length: 15 residues. The V gene end was trimmed by 5 bases and the J gene end by 6 bases; junction bases not matched to a gene: 13. The CDR3 DNA reads as TGTGCCAGCAGTCAGACCCGACAGGGTAACTCCGAGCAGTACTTC. Protein product: CASSQTRQGNSEQYF.

The rearrangement uses TRBV11-2 and TRBJ2-2; D gene uncertain. Germline V gene data show CDR1 as SGHAT and CDR2 as FQNNGV. V shed 0 bases and J shed 2 bases, with 4 bases lying between them. The CDR3 is 14 amino acids. The CDR3 DNA reads as TGTGCCAGCAGCTTAGAAGCCAACACCGGGGAGCTGTTTTTT. It is translated as CASSLEANTGELFF.

The chain carries TRBV4-3 and TRBJ1-2, with D perhaps matching TRBD1 (5 bases). Germline values: CDR1 LGHNA, CDR2 YSLEER. V was trimmed by 0 bases and J by 8 bases, leaving 16 bases between them. This CDR3 region has 15 residues. The CDR3 nucleotides read TGCGCCAGCAGCCAAGACGGCGGGGGGTTCAGAGGCTACACCTTC. Translated: CASSQDGGGFRGYTF.

The V gene is TRBV23-1, the J gene TRBJ1-2, with a possible D match to TRBD1 (6 bases). TRBV23-1 is an open reading frame whose function is uncertain. V was shortened by 2 bases and J by 6 bases, with 19 bases between the two germline ends. The CDR3 extends over 16 amino acids. The CDR3 region has the DNA TGCGCCAGCAGTCAAGAGAAGGGGGAAGGCGAAAATGGCTACACCTTC. It specifies CASSQEKGEGENGYTF.

In its sample, this clone was seen a few times. The V gene is TRBV5-1, the J gene TRBJ1-1, with D perhaps matching TRBD1 (6 bases). This CDR3 region has 15 residues. V was pared by 2 bases and J by 2 bases, with 13 bases between. Per germline, CDR1 SGHRS and CDR2 YFSETQ. This CDR3 reads CASSFSGVFNTEAFF. The CDR3 DNA reads as TGCGCCAGCAGCTTTTCAGGGGTCTTTAACACTGAAGCTTTCTTT.

This chain joins TRBV2 and TRBJ1-1; 7 bases align to TRBD1. The germline CDR1 and CDR2 sequences are SNHLY and FYNNEI. This CDR3 spans 14 amino acids. The J segment lost 1 base and the V segment lost 8 bases, leaving 7 bases of the junction unmatched. The CDR3 region is CASPPRDRNTEAFF. CDR3 coding DNA: TGTGCCAGCCCTCCTCGGGACAGGAACACTGAAGCTTTCTTT.

The genes are TRBV30 and TRBJ2-1; TRBD2 agrees at 10 bases. The CDR3 runs to 13 residues. Germline V gene sequence: CDR1 GTSNPN, CDR2 SVGIG (reference sequence). The trim removed 3 bases at V and 6 bases at J, leaving 2 bases unmatched. The CDR3 nucleotides read TGTGCCTGGAGGCTAGCGGGAGCCAATGAGCAGTTCTTC. This sequence encodes CAWRLAGANEQFF.

The gene calls are TRBV18 and TRBJ2-6; D is possibly TRBD1 (5 bases). Germline CDR1 reads KGHSH; CDR2 reads LQKENI. The CDR3 has 15 amino acids. Trimming cost V 6 bases and J 0 bases, with 9 bases left between them. CDR3 residues: CASSPGLSGANVLTF. CDR3 nucleotides: TGTGCCAGCTCTCCAGGGCTCTCTGGGGCCAACGTCCTGACTTTC.

The gene calls are TRBV19 and TRBJ2-3; D possibly corresponds to TRBD2 (5 bases). Per the germline V gene, CDR1 is LNHDA and CDR2 is SQIVND (reference sequence). CDR3 length: 14 amino acids. V was trimmed by 7 bases and J by 0 bases, leaving 11 bases between them. The CDR3 loop is CASTPRGSTDTQYF. The CDR3 bases are TGTGCCAGTACCCCCCGCGGGAGCACAGATACGCAGTATTTT.

The chain has TRBV27 and TRBJ1-2; D may be TRBD1 (5 bases). CDR3 length equals 14 residues. V lost 2 bases and J lost 7, with 14 bases in between. Germline loops: CDR1 MNHEY, CDR2 SMNVEV (reference sequence). CDR3 sequence reads: CASSLRGVFSGYTF. The CDR3 region has the DNA TGTGCCAGCAGTTTACGGGGGGTTTTTAGTGGCTACACCTTC.

As concerns this clone: The junction shows a germline mismatch at one end, possibly a read error. The chain uses TRBV7-9 and TRBJ2-5, with a possible D match to TRBD2 (5 bases). This CDR3 has 12 amino acids. Looked up from germline, CDR1 is SEHNR and CDR2 is FQNEAQ (reference sequence). The CDR3 nucleotides read TGTTCCAGCAGTGGACTGCGGAAGACCCAGTACTTC. The encoded protein is CSSSGLRKTQYF.

The chain recombines TRBV29-1 with TRBJ1-2; 10 nucleotides align to TRBD1. The V gene end was trimmed by 7 bases and the J gene end by 2 bases; junction bases not matched to a gene: 7. CDR1 is SQVTM and CDR2 is ANQGSEA in the germline V gene. The CDR3 spans 14 residues. CDR3 in DNA: TGCAGCGCCCACGGGACAGGGGACAACTATGGCTACACCTTC. Its protein product is CSAHGTGDNYGYTF.

The CDR3 sequence: CASSLEAGFSGNTIYF. The CDR3 nucleotides read TGCGCCAGCAGCTTGGAAGCGGGGTTCTCTGGAAACACCATATATTTT. The chain combines TRBV5-1 with TRBJ1-3; no clear D gene. CDR1 is SGHRS and CDR2 is YFSETQ in the germline V gene. Between the trimmed V and J ends, which lost 0 bases and 0 bases, there was a span of 10 bases. The CDR3 runs 16 residues. Full variable domain (outside the CDR3, taken from reference TRBV5-1 and TRBJ1-3): KAGVTQTPRYLIKTRGQQVTLSCSPISGHRSVSWYQQTPGQGLQFLFEYFSETQRNKGNFPGRFSGRQFSNSRSEMNVSTLELGDSALYLCASSLEAGFSGNTIYFGEGSWLTVV.

V is TRBV5-1 and J is TRBJ1-6; no clear D gene. V lost 1 base and J lost 12, with 14 bases in between. This CDR3 has 14 amino acids. The V gene's germline CDR1 is SGHRS and CDR2 YFSETQ. In DNA form, the CDR3 reads TGCGCCAGCAGCTTGTATGGGCTCGTCGAACCCCTCCACTTT. It yields the protein CASSLYGLVEPLHF.

CDR3 DNA: TGTGCCAGTACCCCCGTCGGCGGGAATGGAGAGACCCAGTACTTC. Amino acid sequence: CASTPVGGNGETQYF. This chain uses TRBV19 with TRBJ2-5; tentative D call: TRBD2 (6 bases). The CDR3 length is 15 residues. V lost 7 bases to trimming and J lost 4 bases, with 19 bases between them. Germline CDR1 is LNHDA and CDR2 is SQIVND (reference sequence).

This chain joins TRBV28 and TRBJ2-3; 8 positions agree with TRBD2. This CDR3 has 11 amino acids. Germline V gene lookup returns CDR1 MDHEN and CDR2 SYDVKM. With V trimmed by 6 bases and J by 15 bases, 8 bases remained unmatched. Here the CDR3 DNA reads TGTGCCAGCAGCCTACCGGGGACTAGTTATTTT. Encoded protein: CASSLPGTSYF.

This sequence joins TRBV28 and TRBJ2-7; D remains unclear. In germline, CDR1 is MDHEN, CDR2 SYDVKM. The CDR3 extends over 14 amino acids. The germline V and J ends were trimmed by 3 bases and 0 bases, with 9 bases remaining between them. CDR3 in DNA: TGTGCCAGCAGTTTGGCAGGCAGCTCCTACGAGCAGTACTTC. Translating gives CASSLAGSSYEQYF.

This sequence joins TRBV9 and TRBJ2-1, with D uncertain. The CDR3 totals 18 residues. Deletions cut 1 base from V and 0 bases from J, with 17 bases between. Germline V CDR1 and CDR2: SGDLS, YYNGEE. For the CDR3, the DNA is TGTGCCAGCAGCGTAAATGAGCCTTGGGCCCGCTCCTACAATGAGCAGTTCTTC. This encodes CASSVNEPWARSYNEQFF.

This chain links TRBV7-9 with TRBJ2-5, with TRBD2 as a possible D gene (5 bases). The germline CDR1 and CDR2 sequences are SEHNR and FQNEAQ (reference sequence). The V and J ends lost 4 bases and 7 bases respectively, with 22 bases between them. This CDR3 has 16 residues. DNA for the CDR3: TGTGCCAGCAGCTCTGGGTCTGTCGCGGGCCAGAGGACCCAGTACTTC. This translates into CASSSGSVAGQRTQYF.